Shown below are 20 T cell receptor beta chains from a single sample sequenced in a study of identical twins. TCRdb fed the 5' RACE reads into MiXCR, producing one record per CDR3 protein. The profile covers 1.5 million to 2 million distinct CDR3 sequences, with more than 30% appearing a single time and about 0.27% taken by the ten largest. The sequencing input was cord blood. The receptors shown here come from a newborn girl in good health.

The chain carries TRBV20-1 and TRBJ2-7, with TRBD2 matching 12 bases. The germline gives CDR1 DFQATT, CDR2 SNEGSKA (reference sequence). With V trimmed by 8 bases and J by 3 bases, 8 bases remained unmatched. CDR3 size: 14 residues. In DNA, the CDR3 is TGCAGTACTCCCCCACTAGCGGGAGGCTACGAGCAGTACTTC. This gives the protein CSTPPLAGGYEQYF.

A few counts support this clonotype. The chain joins TRBV20-1 to TRBJ2-7, with 8 positions matching TRBD2. The DNA end lines up better with TRBJ2-5; the J call may be wrong. Germline lookup yields CDR1 DFQATT and CDR2 SNEGSKA (reference sequence). The CDR3 has 14 amino acids. DNA of the CDR3: TGCAGTGCTAGTATAGCGGGGATCCAAGAGACCCAGTACTTC. It encodes CSASIAGIQETQYF.

This clonotype was detected ten times or more. The rearrangement uses TRBV20-1 and TRBJ2-3; no firm D call. Germline values: CDR1 DFQATT, CDR2 SNEGSKA (reference sequence). Trimming pared 3 bases from V and 6 bases from J, leaving 7 bases between. CDR3 length equals 11 residues. CDR3: CSARFGDTQYF. CDR3 nucleotides: TGCAGTGCTAGGTTCGGTGATACGCAGTATTTT.

The chain recombines TRBV3-1 with TRBJ2-5, with D unclear. V lost 1 base and J lost 11, with 26 bases in between. The CDR3 is made up of 17 amino acids. CDR1 LGHDT and CDR2 YNNKEL come from the germline V gene (reference sequence). Written as DNA, the CDR3 is TGTGCCAGCAGCCAAGGGTTTCGGACCTTCTCCTACAATGAGCAGTACTTC. Translation gives CASSQGFRTFSYNEQYF.

About this clonotype: With a much larger clone just one base away, this may be a read error. The CDR3 DNA reads TGCGCCAGCAGCTCCGGGACTAGCCCCGACAATGAGCAGTTCTTC. Its protein product is CASSSGTSPDNEQFF. V is TRBV5-1 and J is TRBJ2-1; TRBD2 aligns across 9 bases. With V trimmed by 3 bases and J by 5 bases, 6 bases remained unmatched. This CDR3 spans 15 amino acids. CDR1 is SGHRS and CDR2 is YFSETQ in the germline V gene.

This clonotype was counted a few times. The chain uses TRBV27 and TRBJ1-6, with 8 bases matching TRBD1. The CDR3 is 14 amino acids. Germline V gene data show CDR1 as MNHEY and CDR2 as SMNVEV (reference sequence). The trim removed 4 bases at V and 9 bases at J, leaving 5 bases unmatched. CDR3 DNA: TGTGCCAGCAGTTCCGGACAGGGTATTTCACCCCTCCACTTT. Residues: CASSSGQGISPLHF.

The chain combines TRBV20-1 with TRBJ2-1; 12 nucleotides align to TRBD2. This CDR3 is 17 amino acids long. Per the germline V gene, CDR1 is DFQATT and CDR2 is SNEGSKA (reference sequence). The J segment lost 1 base and the V segment lost 6 bases, leaving 10 bases of the junction unmatched. CDR3 region: CSAPVPSGRGSYNEQFF. The CDR3 DNA reads as TGCAGTGCCCCAGTTCCTAGCGGGAGGGGGTCCTACAATGAGCAGTTCTTC.

This chain connects TRBV7-2 to TRBJ2-7; 9 bases match TRBD2. The V gene end was trimmed by 3 bases and the J gene end by 4 bases; junction bases not matched to a gene: 4. Germline V gene sequence: CDR1 SGHTA, CDR2 FQGNSA. There are 14 residues in the CDR3. CDR3 sequence reads: CASSFLAGLYEQYF. DNA of the CDR3: TGTGCCAGCAGCTTCCTAGCGGGGTTATACGAGCAGTACTTC.

The chain links TRBV20-1 to TRBJ2-7, with a weak D call TRBD2 (5 bases). The CDR3 consists of 17 residues. The germline CDR1 and CDR2 sequences are DFQATT and SNEGSKA (reference sequence). V lost 0 bases and J 0 bases, leaving 18 bases between the germline ends. Written as DNA, the CDR3 is TGCAGTGCTAGAGATGGGCGGGTGACACAATTCTCCTACGAGCAGTACTTC. Its protein product is CSARDGRVTQFSYEQYF.

This clonotype was counted only a few times. The genes are TRBV20-1 and TRBJ2-7; tentatively, D is TRBD2 (6 bases). The tail of the sequence fits TRBJ2-5 better, so the J call may be wrong. The CDR3 has 13 residues. Germline assignment: CDR1 DFQATT and CDR2 SNEGSKA (reference sequence). CDR3 in amino acids: CSASGRVRETQYF. CDR3 in DNA: TGCAGTGCTAGCGGGAGAGTAAGAGAGACCCAGTACTTC.

The genes are TRBV30 and TRBJ2-5; D gene uncertain. CDR3 length: 12 residues. Trimming took off 0 bases at V and 5 bases at J, with 7 bases between the two ends. CDR1 is GTSNPN and CDR2 is SVGIG in the germline V gene (reference sequence). The CDR3 loop is CAWSVVAETQYF. The CDR3 nucleotides are TGTGCCTGGAGTGTGGTAGCCGAGACCCAGTACTTC.

The CDR3 coding sequence is TGTGCCAGCAGGGCTAGCGGGGGGGCCGCAGATACGCAGTATTTT. Translation: CASRASGGAADTQYF. The chain recombines TRBV27 with TRBJ2-3, with TRBD2 identical over 12 bases. The V gene end was trimmed by 6 bases and the J gene end by 4 bases; junction bases not matched to a gene: 5. This CDR3 has 15 residues. The germline V gene encodes CDR1 MNHEY and CDR2 SMNVEV (reference sequence).

Only a few counts were recorded for this clonotype. The chain uses TRBV2 and TRBJ2-1, with TRBD1 identical over 8 bases. With V trimmed by 5 bases and J by 7 bases, 10 bases remained unmatched. This CDR3 spans 15 amino acids. Germline CDR1 and CDR2: SNHLY and FYNNEI. CDR3 sequence reads: CASSLGQGAQNEQFF. The CDR3 DNA is TGTGCCAGCAGTTTAGGGCAGGGGGCTCAGAATGAGCAGTTCTTC.

This clonotype was seen only a few times. The chain joins TRBV12-3 or TRBV12-4 to TRBJ1-1; no reliable D call. Between the trimmed V and J ends, which lost 7 bases and 0 bases, there was a span of 24 bases. The CDR3 runs 18 residues. The DNA of the CDR3 is TGTGCCAGCATCGCAGGCAGCGCCGGCATCCACATGAACACTGAAGCTTTCTTT. Translation gives CASIAGSAGIHMNTEAFF.

About this clonotype: The junction shows a germline mismatch at one end, possibly a read error. The chain links TRBV12-3 or TRBV12-4 to TRBJ1-6; 8 bases align to TRBD1. The length of the CDR3 is 14 residues. The CDR3 sequence: CAGSLDRGNSPLHF. CDR3 in DNA: TGTGCCGGCAGTCTTGACAGGGGCAATTCACCCCTCCACTTT.

The rearrangement uses TRBV28 and TRBJ2-7; D gene uncertain. Trimming left V 1 base short and J 5 bases short, with 9 bases between. This CDR3 is built from 13 residues. CDR1 is MDHEN, CDR2 SYDVKM, per germline. As DNA, the CDR3 is TGTGCCAGCAGTTTATTTCTGCTAGACGAGCAGTACTTC. Residues: CASSLFLLDEQYF.

This clonotype was found many times. CDR3 coding DNA: TGCAGCGTCATACACGGAGCGGGAGGGGGCTACGAGCAGTACTTC. Protein: CSVIHGAGGGYEQYF. The chain employs TRBV29-1 and TRBJ2-7, with TRBD2 matching over 10 bases. V shed 6 bases and J 3 bases; nucleotides not matched to a gene: 11. In germline, CDR1 is SQVTM, CDR2 ANQGSEA. The CDR3 totals 15 residues.

This chain uses TRBV5-1 with TRBJ2-7, with TRBD1 matching over 10 bases. V trimming: 4 bases; J trimming: 3 bases; junction bases outside the gene matches: 10. In germline, CDR1 is SGHRS, CDR2 YFSETQ. The CDR3 has 16 residues. In DNA, the CDR3 is TGCGCCAGCAGCGTAGGTTTGGGGGACAGGGGCTACGAGCAGTACTTC. It specifies CASSVGLGDRGYEQYF.

This clonotype occurred a few times. The rearrangement uses TRBV20-1 and TRBJ1-6, with D unresolved. Trimming stripped 3 bases from V and 9 bases from J, with 9 bases between. This CDR3 has 12 residues. Per the germline V gene, CDR1 is DFQATT and CDR2 is SNEGSKA (reference sequence). The CDR3 protein is CSASGVGSPLHF. Written as DNA, the CDR3 is TGCAGTGCTAGCGGGGTTGGTTCACCCCTCCACTTT.

This chain links TRBV3-1 with TRBJ2-5; D call uncertain. Trimming removed 0 bases at V and 5 bases at J, with 10 bases between. The germline V gene has CDR1 LGHDT and CDR2 YNNKEL (reference sequence). CDR3 length: 14 amino acids. CDR3 DNA sequence: TGTGCCAGCAGCCAAGATTGGTTCGCGGAGACCCAGTACTTC. It translates to CASSQDWFAETQYF.